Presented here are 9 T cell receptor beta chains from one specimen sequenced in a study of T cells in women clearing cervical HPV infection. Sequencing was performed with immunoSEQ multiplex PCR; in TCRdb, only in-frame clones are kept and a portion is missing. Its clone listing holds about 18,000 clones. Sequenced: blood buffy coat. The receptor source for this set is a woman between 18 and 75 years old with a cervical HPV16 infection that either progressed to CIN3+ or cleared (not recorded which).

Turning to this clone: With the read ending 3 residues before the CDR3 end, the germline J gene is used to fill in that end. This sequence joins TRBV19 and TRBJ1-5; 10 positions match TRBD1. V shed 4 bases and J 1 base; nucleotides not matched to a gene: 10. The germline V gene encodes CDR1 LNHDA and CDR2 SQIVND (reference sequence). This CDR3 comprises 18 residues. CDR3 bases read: TGTGCCAGTAGTACGCAAGTGACAGGGGGCGCGAGCAATCAGCCC. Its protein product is CASSTQVTGGASNQP. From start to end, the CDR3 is CASSTQVTGGASNQPQHF.

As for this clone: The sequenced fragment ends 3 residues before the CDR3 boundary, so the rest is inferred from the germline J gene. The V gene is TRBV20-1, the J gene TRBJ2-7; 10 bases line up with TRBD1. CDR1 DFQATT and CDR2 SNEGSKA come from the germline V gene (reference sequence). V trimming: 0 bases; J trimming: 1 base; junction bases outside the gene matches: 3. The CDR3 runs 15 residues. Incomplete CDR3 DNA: TGCAGTGCTAGAGATGGGGACAGGGGATCCTACGAG. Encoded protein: CSARDGDRGSYE. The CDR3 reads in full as CSARDGDRGSYEQYF.

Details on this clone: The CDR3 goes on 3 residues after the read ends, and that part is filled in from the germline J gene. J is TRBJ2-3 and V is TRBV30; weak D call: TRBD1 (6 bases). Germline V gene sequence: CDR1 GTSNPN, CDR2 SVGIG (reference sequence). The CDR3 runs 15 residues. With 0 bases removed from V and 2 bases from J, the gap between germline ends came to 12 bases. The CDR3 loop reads CAWSVLGQLTDTQYF. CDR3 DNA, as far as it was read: TGTGCCTGGAGTGTACTAGGACAGCTCACAGATACG.

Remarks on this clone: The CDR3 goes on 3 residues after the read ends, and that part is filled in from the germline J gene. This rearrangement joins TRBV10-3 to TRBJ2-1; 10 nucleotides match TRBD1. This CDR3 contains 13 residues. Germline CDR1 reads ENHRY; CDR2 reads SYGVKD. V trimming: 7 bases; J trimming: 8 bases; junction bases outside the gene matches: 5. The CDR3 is CAITGQGNDEQFF. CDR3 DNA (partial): TGTGCCATCACGGGACAGGGGAACGATGAG.

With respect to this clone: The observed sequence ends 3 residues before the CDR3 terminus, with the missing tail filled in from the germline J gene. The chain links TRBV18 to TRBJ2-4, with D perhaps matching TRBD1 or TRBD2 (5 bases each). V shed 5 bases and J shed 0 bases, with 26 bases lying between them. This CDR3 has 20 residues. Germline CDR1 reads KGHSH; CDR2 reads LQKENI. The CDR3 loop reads CASSIFRQPQGEIAKNIQYF. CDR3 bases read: TGTGCCAGCTCAATCTTTAGACAGCCTCAAGGGGAGATAGCCAAAAACATT.

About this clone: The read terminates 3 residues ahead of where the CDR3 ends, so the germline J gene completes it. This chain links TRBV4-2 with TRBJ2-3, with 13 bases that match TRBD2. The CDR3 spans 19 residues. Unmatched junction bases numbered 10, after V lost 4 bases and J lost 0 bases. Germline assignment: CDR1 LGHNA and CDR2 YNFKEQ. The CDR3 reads CASSPILGLAGLSTDTQYF. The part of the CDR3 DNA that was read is TGTGCCAGCAGCCCGATTTTGGGACTAGCGGGACTAAGCACAGATACG.

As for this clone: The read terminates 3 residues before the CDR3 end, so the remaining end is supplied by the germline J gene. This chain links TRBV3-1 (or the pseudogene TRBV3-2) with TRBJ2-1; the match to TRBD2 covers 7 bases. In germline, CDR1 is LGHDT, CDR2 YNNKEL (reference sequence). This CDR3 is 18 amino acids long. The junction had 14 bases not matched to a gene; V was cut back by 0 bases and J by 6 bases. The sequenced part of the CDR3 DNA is TGTGCCAGCAGCCAAGAGAAGATTCCGGGGACTACGGGCAATGAG. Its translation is CASSQEKIPGTTGNE. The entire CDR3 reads CASSQEKIPGTTGNEQFF.

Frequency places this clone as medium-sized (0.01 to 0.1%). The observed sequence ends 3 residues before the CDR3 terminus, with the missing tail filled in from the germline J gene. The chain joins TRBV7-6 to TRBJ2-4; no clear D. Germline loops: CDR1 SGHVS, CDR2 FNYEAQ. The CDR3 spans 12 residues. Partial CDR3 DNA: TGTGCCAGCAGCCACCTTTACGGTCTT. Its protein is CASSHLYGL. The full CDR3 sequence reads CASSHLYGLQYF.

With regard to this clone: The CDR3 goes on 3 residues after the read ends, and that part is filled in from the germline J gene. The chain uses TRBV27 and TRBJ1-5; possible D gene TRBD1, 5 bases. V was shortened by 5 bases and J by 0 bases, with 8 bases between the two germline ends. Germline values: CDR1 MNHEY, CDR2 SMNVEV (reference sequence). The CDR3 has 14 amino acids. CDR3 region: CASSPGHSNQPQHF. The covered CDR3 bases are TGTGCCAGCAGTCCAGGACATAGCAATCAGCCC.